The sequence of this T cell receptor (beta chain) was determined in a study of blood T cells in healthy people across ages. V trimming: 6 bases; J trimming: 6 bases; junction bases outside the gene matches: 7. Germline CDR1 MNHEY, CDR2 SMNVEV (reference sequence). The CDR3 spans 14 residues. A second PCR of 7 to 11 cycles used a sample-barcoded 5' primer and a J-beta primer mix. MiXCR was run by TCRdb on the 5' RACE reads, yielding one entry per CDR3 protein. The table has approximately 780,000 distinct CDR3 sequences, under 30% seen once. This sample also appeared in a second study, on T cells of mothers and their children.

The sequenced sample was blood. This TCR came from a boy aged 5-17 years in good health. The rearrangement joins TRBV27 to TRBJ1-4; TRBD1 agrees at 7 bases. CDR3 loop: CASSVQGWDEKLFF. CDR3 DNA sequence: TGTGCCAGCAGCGTACAGGGGTGGGATGAAAAACTGTTTTTT.